This T cell receptor (beta chain) is drawn from a study of T cell repertoires in cytomegalovirus infection. Across the study: Carrying CMV and the relevant HLA type showed in public TCR beta signatures.

V lost 3 bases, J lost 5 bases, and 4 bases stayed unmatched. The CDR3 has 14 amino acids. Germline CDR1 and CDR2: SGDLS and YYNGEE. MiXCR was run by TCRdb on the reads, yielding one entry per CDR3 protein. Among approximately 1,000,000 distinct CDR3 sequences listed, roughly a third were seen once. This clonotype was seen a handful of times. The target antigen is unknown. The input for sequencing was cultured CD8+ T cells from PBMCs, taken from culture after CMV antigen stimulation. The genes are TRBV9 and TRBJ1-4, with TRBD1 matching 7 bases. The clonotype comes from a human donor in good health (CMV status not recorded). Some clones in this sample may be carry-over from other donors' samples. The CDR3 nucleotides read TGTGCCAGCAGCGCCACGGGACAGAATGAAAAACTGTTTTTT. Translation: CASSATGQNEKLFF.